The rows below give T cell receptor beta chains drawn from one sample of a study of CD8+ T cells in alopecia areata. The assay was immunoSEQ multiplex PCR, and TCRdb's table has in-frame clones only and misses some. The sample shows 100,000 to 150,000 clones, more than 30% of them seen only once. Material for sequencing was CD4+ T cells sorted from blood. These TCRs come from a human donor with alopecia areata. Both conserved end residues are part of each CDR3. The order of the fields is J gene, V gene, D gene, clone size, CDR3 DNA, CDR3 protein. The D gene is left open where the match is weak. Clone size is given for some rows only: seen once, a few or many times, or a class if the clone is expanded.

TRBJ2-3	TRBV7-2	.	.	TGTGCCAGCAGCTTAGCGGAGGCCGGGAGCCCAGATACGCAGTATTTT	CASSLAEAGSPDTQYF
TRBJ1-5	TRBV28	.	.	TGTGCCAGCAGTTCCTCTACGCAGCCCCAGCATTTT	CASSSSTQPQHF
TRBJ2-6	TRBV7-2	.	few	TGTGCCAGCAGCTTCACCAGGGCCAACGTCCTGACTTTC	CASSFTRANVLTF
TRBJ2-1	TRBV29-1	.	few	TGCAGCGTTGCCTCGGGACGGGGGATTACGAATGAGCAGTTCTTC	CSVASGRGITNEQFF
TRBJ1-2	TRBV7-9	.	.	TGTGCCAGCAGCTTATCACGGGTACCTTATGGCTACACCTTC	CASSLSRVPYGYTF
TRBJ2-5	TRBV11-2	.	.	TGTGCCAGCAGCCTACAGGGTCCCCGAGAGACCCAGTACTTC	CASSLQGPRETQYF
TRBJ2-7	TRBV29-1	.	.	TGCAGCGTTGAAGTCAGCTACGAGCAGTACTTC	CSVEVSYEQYF
TRBJ1-1	TRBV5-1	TRBD1	.	TGCGCCAGCAGCTTGGTGGCAGGGGGCATGAACACTGAAGCTTTCTTT	CASSLVAGGMNTEAFF
TRBJ2-3	TRBV7-2	.	few	TGTGCCAGCAGCCTTGGACAGTACACAGATACGCAGTATTTT	CASSLGQYTDTQYF
TRBJ1-2	TRBV29-1	TRBD1	.	TGCAGCGTTCATCCCCGGGACAGGGACTATGGCTACACCTTC	CSVHPRDRDYGYTF
TRBJ2-4	TRBV29-1	TRBD1	.	TGCAGCGTGCAGAAGACAGGGGGCGGAAGCATTCAGTACTTC	CSVQKTGGGSIQYF
TRBJ2-7	TRBV15	.	.	TGTGCCACCAGCAGAGCGACAGCCACCTACGAGCAGTACTTC	CATSRATATYEQYF
TRBJ2-4	TRBV7-2	.	.	TGTGCCAGCAGCCCGGGGCTAGCCAAAAACATTCAGTACTTC	CASSPGLAKNIQYF
TRBJ1-2	TRBV6-4	TRBD1	.	TGTGCCAGCAGAGCAACAGGGGGCTATGGCTACACCTTC	CASRATGGYGYTF
TRBJ2-6	TRBV28	.	.	TGTGCCAGCAGTCGCAGGGGATCTGGGGCCAACGTCCTGACTTTC	CASSRRGSGANVLTF
TRBJ2-1	TRBV7-2	TRBD1	few	TGTGCCAGCAGGGCAGGGGGCATCAATGAGCAGTTCTTC	CASRAGGINEQFF
TRBJ2-3	TRBV6-4	.	.	TGTGCCAGCAGTTTACGTGCCACAGATACGCAGTATTTT	CASSLRATDTQYF
TRBJ2-5	TRBV4-1	.	.	TGCGCCAGCAGCCCAGTAGGGGGTATACTTTCGGCCCAGTACTTC	CASSPVGGILSAQYF
TRBJ2-1	TRBV18	.	.	TGTGCCAGCTCACCACCTTGGGACTTCTCCTACAATGAGCAGTTCTTC	CASSPPWDFSYNEQFF
TRBJ1-6	TRBV5-1	.	.	TGCGCCAGCAGCTTGGGGGAAGCTGCCGGGTCACCCCTCCACTTT	CASSLGEAAGSPLHF
TRBJ2-2	TRBV30	TRBD2	.	TGTGCCTGTCTCGGGGGGTGGAAGGACACCGGGGAGCTGTTTTTT	CACLGGWKDTGELFF
TRBJ2-7	TRBV29-1	TRBD2	few	TGCAGCGGCCCGCTGGTGGCTAGCGGGACCTACGAGCAGTACTTC	CSGPLVASGTYEQYF
TRBJ2-5	TRBV11-2	.	.	TGTGCCAGCAGCTTAGATTATCAAGAGACCCAGTACTTC	CASSLDYQETQYF
TRBJ1-2	TRBV20-1	.	.	TGCAGTGCTACCGGACCGGTATTC	CSATGPVF
TRBJ1-2	TRBV4-1	.	.	TGCGCCAGCAGCCAAGAGAGGGGGGTAATCTATGGCTACACCTTC	CASSQERGVIYGYTF
TRBJ1-1	TRBV7-9	.	few	TGTGCCAGCAGCCCCGTTGACAGTTCGAACACTGAAGCTTTCTTT	CASSPVDSSNTEAFF
TRBJ1-2	TRBV29-1	.	once	TGCAGCGTTGGAGGCATAGGCTATGGCTACACCTTC	CSVGGIGYGYTF
TRBJ2-7	TRBV28	.	few	TGTGCCAGCAGCCGATCGGGCTACGAGCAGTACTTC	CASSRSGYEQYF
TRBJ2-7	TRBV5-5	.	few	TGTGCCAGCAGCTTGGTTGCGGGCGGTTACGAGCAGTACTTC	CASSLVAGGYEQYF
TRBJ2-1	TRBV30	TRBD1	.	TGTGCCTGGAGCCCGGACAGGCTACAATACAATGAGCAGTTCTTC	CAWSPDRLQYNEQFF
TRBJ2-7	TRBV28	.	.	TGTGCCAGCAGTTTATCCTCCCATCTAGGGCAGTACTTC	CASSLSSHLGQYF
TRBJ1-1	TRBV30	.	.	TGTGCCTGGAGTGAAAGAGGCCCTGAAGCTTTCTTT	CAWSERGPEAFF
TRBJ2-3	TRBV4-3	TRBD2	.	TGCGCCAGCAGCCAAGAGTCCGGCGGGAGAATAAGAGATACGCAGTATTTT	CASSQESGGRIRDTQYF
TRBJ1-5	TRBV29-1	.	few	TGCAGCGCCCGCCGGGGTGATAGCAATCAGCCCCAGCATTTT	CSARRGDSNQPQHF
TRBJ2-7	TRBV5-1	TRBD2	.	TGCGCCAGCAGCTCGGGGACTAGCGGGGCCTACGAGCAGTACTTC	CASSSGTSGAYEQYF
TRBJ2-4	TRBV7-9	.	.	TGTGCCAGCAGCTTAGTTAGGGCGGCCAAAAACATTCAGTACTTC	CASSLVRAAKNIQYF
TRBJ1-1	TRBV28	.	few	TGTGCCAGCAGAGCGACCCTGTCCGCCCCGGGCACTGAAGCTTTCTTT	CASRATLSAPGTEAFF
TRBJ1-5	TRBV29-1	TRBD1	.	TGCAGCGTGGGACAGGGGTCGGGTCAGCCCCAGCATTTT	CSVGQGSGQPQHF
TRBJ2-1	TRBV9	TRBD2	once	TGTGCCAGCAGCGCCTTTCGAATGGTAGCGGGGCACTACAATGAGCAGTTCTTC	CASSAFRMVAGHYNEQFF
TRBJ1-2	TRBV29-1	.	once	TGCAGCGTTGAGATCACCGCGAACACCGATGGCTACACCTTC	CSVEITANTDGYTF
TRBJ2-7	TRBV7-2	.	few	TGTGCCAGCAGCCGAGACCCCGACTCCTACGAGCAGTACTTC	CASSRDPDSYEQYF
TRBJ1-1	TRBV28	TRBD1	few	TGTGCCAGCAGTTCGGGACAGGGGGACACTGAAGCTTTCTTT	CASSSGQGDTEAFF
TRBJ2-4	TRBV7-2	TRBD1	few	TGTGCCAGCAGCCCTAGGATCGGACAGGGAAACATTCAGTACTTC	CASSPRIGQGNIQYF
TRBJ2-3	TRBV30	.	few	TGTGCCTGGAGTGGTGGATCCACAGATACGCAGTATTTT	CAWSGGSTDTQYF
TRBJ2-3	TRBV29-1	TRBD2	.	TGCAGCGTGGGGGGGTCGGGCACAGATACGCAGTATTTT	CSVGGSGTDTQYF
TRBJ2-2	TRBV25-1	.	.	TGTGCCAGCAGTGTTAGAACGGTGAACACCGGGGAGCTGTTTTTT	CASSVRTVNTGELFF
TRBJ2-1	TRBV4-2	TRBD2	.	TGTGCCAGCAGCCAAGATGTAGCGGGAGTGGAGGACAATGAGCAGTTCTTC	CASSQDVAGVEDNEQFF